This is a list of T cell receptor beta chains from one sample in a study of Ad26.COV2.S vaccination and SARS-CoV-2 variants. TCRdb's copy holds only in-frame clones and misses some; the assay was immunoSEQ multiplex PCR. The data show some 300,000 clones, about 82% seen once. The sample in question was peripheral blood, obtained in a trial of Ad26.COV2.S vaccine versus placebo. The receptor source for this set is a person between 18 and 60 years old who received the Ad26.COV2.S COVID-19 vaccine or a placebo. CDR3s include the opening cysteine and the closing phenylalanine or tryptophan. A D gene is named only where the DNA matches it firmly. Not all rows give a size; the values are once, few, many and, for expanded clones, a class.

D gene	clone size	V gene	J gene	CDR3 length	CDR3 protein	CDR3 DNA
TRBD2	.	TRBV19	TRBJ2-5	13	CASMKRGEETQYF	TGTGCCAGTATGAAGCGGGGGGAAGAGACCCAGTACTTC
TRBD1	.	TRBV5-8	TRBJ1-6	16	CASSSRTGGGYSPLHF	TGTGCCAGCAGCAGTAGGACAGGGGGCGGCTATTCACCCCTCCACTTT
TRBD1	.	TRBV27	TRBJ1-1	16	CASSLFPGQVNTEAFF	TGTGCCAGCAGTTTATTTCCGGGACAGGTGAACACTGAAGCTTTCTTT
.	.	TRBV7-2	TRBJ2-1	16	CASSGFYATSYNEQFF	TGTGCCAGCAGCGGCTTCTACGCTACCTCCTACAATGAGCAGTTCTTC
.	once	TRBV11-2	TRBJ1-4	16	CASSLGRGRAWEKLFF	TGTGCCAGCAGCTTAGGAAGGGGGAGGGCGTGGGAAAAACTGTTTTTT
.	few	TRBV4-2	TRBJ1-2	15	CASSQDSSNHYGYTF	TGTGCCAGCAGCCAAGATTCGTCCAATCATTATGGCTACACCTTC
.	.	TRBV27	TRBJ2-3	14	CASSLSRSTDTQYF	TGTGCCAGCAGTTTATCGCGTAGCACAGATACGCAGTATTTT
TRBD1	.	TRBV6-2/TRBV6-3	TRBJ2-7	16	CASSYRTTGLPYEQYF	TGTGCCAGCAGTTACAGGACGACAGGGTTACCCTACGAGCAGTACTTC
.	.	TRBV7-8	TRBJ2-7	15	CASSLVQGPSYEQYF	TGTGCCAGCAGCTTAGTACAGGGACCATCCTACGAGCAGTACTTC
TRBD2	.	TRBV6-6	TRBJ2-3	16	CASSYEVAGGPGTQYF	TGTGCCAGCAGTTACGAGGTAGCGGGGGGCCCGGGTACGCAGTATTTT
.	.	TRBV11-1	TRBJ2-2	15	CASSLALTGRGELFF	TGTGCCAGCAGCTTAGCCCTAACAGGGCGCGGGGAGCTGTTTTTT
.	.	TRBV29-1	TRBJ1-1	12	CSVDSGNTEAFF	TGCAGCGTTGATTCAGGGAACACTGAAGCTTTCTTT
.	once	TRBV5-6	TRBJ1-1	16	CASTQGDARGGTEAFF	TGTGCCAGCACCCAGGGTGATGCCAGGGGAGGGACTGAAGCTTTCTTT
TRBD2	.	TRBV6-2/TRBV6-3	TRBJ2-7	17	CASSYRGTSGETYEQYF	TGTGCCAGCAGTTATAGGGGGACTAGCGGGGAAACCTACGAGCAGTACTTC